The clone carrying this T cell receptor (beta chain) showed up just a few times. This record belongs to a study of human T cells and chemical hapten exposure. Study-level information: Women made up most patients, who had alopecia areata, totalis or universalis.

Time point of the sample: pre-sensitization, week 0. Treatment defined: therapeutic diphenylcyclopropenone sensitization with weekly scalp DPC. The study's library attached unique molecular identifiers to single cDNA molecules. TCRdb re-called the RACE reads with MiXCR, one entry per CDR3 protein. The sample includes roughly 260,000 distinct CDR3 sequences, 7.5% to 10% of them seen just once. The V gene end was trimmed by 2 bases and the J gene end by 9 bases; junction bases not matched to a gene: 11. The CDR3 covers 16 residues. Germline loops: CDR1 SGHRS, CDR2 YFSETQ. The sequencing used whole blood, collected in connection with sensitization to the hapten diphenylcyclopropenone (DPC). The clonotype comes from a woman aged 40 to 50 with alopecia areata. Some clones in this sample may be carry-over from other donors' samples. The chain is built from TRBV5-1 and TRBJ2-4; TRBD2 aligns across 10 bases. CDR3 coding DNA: TGCGCCAGCAGCTTCGAACCTCTAGCGGGAGTGGGCATTCAGTACTTC. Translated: CASSFEPLAGVGIQYF.